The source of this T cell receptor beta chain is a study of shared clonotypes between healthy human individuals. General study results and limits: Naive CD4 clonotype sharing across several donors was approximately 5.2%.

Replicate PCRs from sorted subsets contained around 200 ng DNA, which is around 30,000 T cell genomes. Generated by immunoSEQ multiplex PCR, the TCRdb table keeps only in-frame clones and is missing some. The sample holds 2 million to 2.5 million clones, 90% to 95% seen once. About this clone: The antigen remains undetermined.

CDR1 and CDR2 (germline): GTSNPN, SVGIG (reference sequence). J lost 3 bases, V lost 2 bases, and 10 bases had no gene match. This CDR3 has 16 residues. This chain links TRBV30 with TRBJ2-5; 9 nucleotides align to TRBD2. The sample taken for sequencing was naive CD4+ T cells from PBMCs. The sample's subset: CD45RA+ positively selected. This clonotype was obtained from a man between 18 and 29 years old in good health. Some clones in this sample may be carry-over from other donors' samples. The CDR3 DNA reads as TGTGCCTGGAGTACCCGTGGGGTAGCGGGAGAAGAGACCCAGTACTTC. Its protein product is CAWSTRGVAGEETQYF.